This TCR beta chain was sequenced in a study of T cell responses to AZD1222 COVID-19 vaccine. Study information: Recipients boosted at about 4 weeks or about 12 weeks are pooled. Study conclusions and caveats: Spike-specific TCR breadth and depth rose after two AZD1222 doses. All repertoire sampling was performed exclusively after the peak T cell response. The donors showed a predominance of white British ancestry and of females, with possible underestimation of clonal diversity.

TCRdb's copy holds only in-frame clones and misses some; the assay was immunoSEQ multiplex PCR. The sample has about 130,000 clones; approximately 88% are singletons. CDR1 is MNHEY and CDR2 is SVGAGI in the germline V gene. After removal of 3 bases from V and 7 bases from J, the junction contained 12 bases not matched to a gene. This CDR3 is 16 amino acids long. Notes on this clone: Its antigen is not identified.

V gene TRBV6-5 combines with J gene TRBJ1-2; 9 bases agree with TRBD1. The source of this sequence is an adult in good health. The source was peripheral blood, collected on day 0 of AZD1222 vaccination. The CDR3 is CASSYGGTGIRSGYTF. CDR3 bases: TGTGCCAGCAGTTATGGTGGGACAGGGATTCGCAGTGGCTACACCTTC.